This T cell receptor beta chain stems from a study of cytomegalovirus exposure and HLA in healthy donors. Regarding the study as a whole: Rarity held for most TCR sequences, but there were some public TCRs that occurred in many donors. In most subjects, TCR beta sequences reportedly gave accurate predictions of HLA-A and HLA-B alleles. The study put about 180 TCR beta chains on its list as cytomegalovirus-associated.

Nominally healthy donors provided the samples, though records likely missed some immune exposures. The V end was cut by 1 base, the J end by 0 bases, with 10 bases between. From germline, CDR1 is PRHDT and CDR2 FYEKMQ (reference sequence). This CDR3 has 15 residues. To note about this clone: The antigen is unknown.

13 Jbeta primers and 60 Vbeta primers were used for the PCR. Libraries were prepared by immunoSEQ multiplex PCR; TCRdb keeps only in-frame clonotypes and omits some of them. Its table lists 130,000 or so clones. The chain employs TRBV13 and TRBJ2-7; D possibly corresponds to TRBD2 (6 bases). This receptor was obtained from a woman in her thirties or forties in good health and CMV-seronegative. Sequencing used PBMCs. CDR3 coding DNA: TGTGCCAGCAGCTTAGACCGGGGGAGCTCCTACGAGCAGTACTTC. Its protein is CASSLDRGSSYEQYF.